A single sample is the source of the 9 T cell receptor beta chains below, sequenced in a study of identical twins. TCRdb reprocessed the 5' RACE reads via MiXCR and lists one record per CDR3 protein. The table records about 700,000 distinct CDR3 sequences, approximately 6% of them present only once. Sequenced material: naive T cells sorted from blood. Every receptor here comes from a young man in good health.

Ten or more counts support this clonotype. The chain couples TRBV12-3 or TRBV12-4 to TRBJ2-2; TRBD1 matches at 7 bases. V lost 7 bases and J lost 3; bases outside the gene matches: 8. This CDR3 comprises 15 residues. The CDR3 reads CASNRGRVHTGELFF. The CDR3 bases are TGTGCCAGCAACAGGGGCAGGGTCCACACCGGGGAGCTGTTTTTT.

Worth noting for this clonotype: A much larger clonotype is one base distant, so this may be a read error. The rearrangement uses TRBV5-1 and TRBJ2-7, with 7 bases lining up with TRBD2. CDR1 and CDR2 (germline): SGHRS, YFSETQ. The CDR3 has 15 amino acids. This CDR3 is CGSSLVASGTYEQYF. CDR3 DNA: TGCGGCAGCAGCTTGGTGGCTAGCGGAACCTACGAGCAGTACTTC.

The rearrangement uses TRBV4-3 and TRBJ1-1; D is uncertain. Germline V gene lookup returns CDR1 LGHNA and CDR2 YSLEER. Trimming shortened V by 0 bases and J by 1 base, and 6 bases separated the two germline ends. The CDR3 has 14 amino acids. The CDR3 DNA is TGCGCCAGCAGCCAAGATGCCCGGAACACTGAAGCTTTCTTT. Translation gives CASSQDARNTEAFF.

This clonotype was detected only a few times. This sequence joins TRBV12-3 or TRBV12-4 and TRBJ2-5; tentatively, D is TRBD2 (6 bases). The CDR3 has 15 amino acids. V was clipped by 1 base and J by 8 bases, with 17 bases between them. The chain's CDR3 is CASSLDLGGMNTQYF. The CDR3, as DNA: TGTGCCAGCAGTTTAGATCTAGGAGGGATGAACACCCAGTACTTC.

This clonotype was detected only a few times. CDR3: CASSVGAPGTDTQYF. The DNA of the CDR3 is TGCGCCAGCAGCGTCGGCGCCCCGGGCACAGATACGCAGTATTTT. V is TRBV5-1 and J is TRBJ2-3; D remains unclear. Trimming shortened V by 4 bases and J by 1 base, and 13 bases separated the two germline ends. Germline CDR1 is SGHRS and CDR2 is YFSETQ. The CDR3 extends over 15 amino acids.

In its sample, this clonotype was seen many times. V and J are TRBV6-1 and TRBJ1-1; D uncertain. Trimming stripped 1 base from V and 6 bases from J, with 9 bases between. The length of the CDR3 is 13 residues. Germline V gene data show CDR1 as MNHNS and CDR2 as SASEGT. CDR3 protein: CASSEVVPAEAFF. CDR3 DNA: TGTGCCAGCAGTGAAGTCGTTCCGGCTGAAGCTTTCTTT.

This clonotype was detected a few times. This chain links TRBV2 with TRBJ1-3; D gene ambiguous. This CDR3 comprises 15 residues. Trimming shortened V by 8 bases and J by 0 bases, and 14 bases separated the two germline ends. Germline V gives CDR1 SNHLY, CDR2 FYNNEI. This chain's CDR3 is CASAPDVISGNTIYF. The CDR3 DNA reads as TGTGCCAGCGCCCCGGACGTGATCTCTGGAAACACCATATATTTT. Supplemented by reference TRBV2 and TRBJ1-3, the full variable domain reads EPEVTQTPSHQVTQMGQEVILRCVPISNHLYFYWYRQILGQKVEFLVSFYNNEISEKSEIFDDQFSVERPDGSNFTLKIRSTKLEDSAMYFCASAPDVISGNTIYFGEGSWLTVV.

The rearrangement links TRBV10-3 to TRBJ2-3; no definite D call. Trimming removed 10 bases from V and 6 bases from J, with 20 bases in between. This CDR3 region has 14 residues. Germline V gene data show CDR1 as ENHRY and CDR2 as SYGVKD. The DNA for the CDR3 is TGTGCCACCCAAGGCGCCAACCTGGGGGATACGCAGTATTTT. It encodes CATQGANLGDTQYF.

This clonotype showed up many times. The DNA of the CDR3 is TGCGCCAGCAGCCCCCACTGGAGGGAAAAACTGTTTTTT. It encodes CASSPHWREKLFF. This chain links TRBV5-1 with TRBJ1-4; D gene ambiguous. In germline, CDR1 is SGHRS, CDR2 YFSETQ. The CDR3 extends over 13 amino acids. V gave up 4 bases and J gave up 8 bases, with 12 bases separating them. The variable domain in full, with the rest retrieved from reference TRBV5-1 and TRBJ1-4, is KAGVTQTPRYLIKTRGQQVTLSCSPISGHRSVSWYQQTPGQGLQFLFEYFSETQRNKGNFPGRFSGRQFSNSRSEMNVSTLELGDSALYLCASSPHWREKLFFGSGTQLSVL.